A single sample is the source of the 22 T cell receptor beta chains below, sequenced in a study of blood T cell repertoires in COVID-19. The assay was immunoSEQ multiplex PCR, and TCRdb's table has in-frame clones only and misses some. The data contain under 300,000 clones, over 80% of them singletons. The sequencing sample was made of PBMCs or T cells enriched from blood (not recorded which). These receptors came from a woman between 18 and 29 years old who had recovered from COVID-19.

This clone was observed many times. The V call is TRBV19, the J call TRBJ1-2; 7 bases fit TRBD1. The germline V gene encodes CDR1 LNHDA and CDR2 SQIVND (reference sequence). The CDR3 totals 15 residues. J gave up 1 base and V 7 bases, and 9 bases lay outside the gene matches. The DNA of the CDR3 is TGTGCCAGTAAGGGATCGGGACAGTTTAACTATGGCTACACCTTC. It translates to CASKGSGQFNYGYTF.

V is TRBV5-1 and J is TRBJ1-4; 7 bases map to TRBD1. V was pared by 2 bases and J by 12 bases, with 10 bases of the junction left unmatched. The CDR3 length is 14 residues. Germline values: CDR1 SGHRS, CDR2 YFSETQ. DNA of the CDR3: TGCGCCAGCAGCTTCCAAACCGACAGGGACGAACTGTTTTTT. Protein sequence: CASSFQTDRDELFF.

The chain employs TRBV19 and TRBJ1-1, with 9 bases lining up with TRBD1. Germline V gene data show CDR1 as LNHDA and CDR2 as SQIVND (reference sequence). The CDR3 covers 14 residues. V shed 5 bases, J shed 5 bases, and the junction held 6 bases outside the gene matches. The CDR3 reads CASSHLQGATEAFF. CDR3 nucleotide sequence: TGTGCCAGTAGTCATTTACAGGGGGCAACTGAAGCTTTCTTT.

This rearrangement joins TRBV7-2 to TRBJ1-1, with no clear D. The V and J ends lost 3 bases and 4 bases respectively, with 12 bases between them. The V gene's germline CDR1 is SGHTA and CDR2 FQGNSA. The CDR3 is made up of 14 amino acids. CDR3 region: CASSFGEGSTEAFF. In nucleotides, the CDR3 is TGTGCCAGCAGCTTTGGGGAAGGGAGCACTGAAGCTTTCTTT.

The J gene is TRBJ1-5, the V gene TRBV20-1, with D maybe TRBD1 (6 bases). V lost 3 bases and J 3 bases, leaving 15 bases between the germline ends. The CDR3 contains 15 residues. Germline lookup yields CDR1 DFQATT and CDR2 SNEGSKA (reference sequence). The DNA of the CDR3 is TGCAGTGCTAGTATGGGGGCGAGCTTCAATCAGCCCCAGCATTTT. Its protein is CSASMGASFNQPQHF.

The chain couples TRBV14 to TRBJ1-2; 9 bases fit TRBD1. V lost 4 bases, J lost 4 bases, and 10 bases stayed unmatched. Looked up from germline, CDR1 is SGHDN and CDR2 is FVKESK. The CDR3 totals 16 residues. The CDR3 sequence is CASSRDSGTGSYGYTF. The DNA of the CDR3 is TGTGCCAGCAGCCGAGACTCCGGGACAGGGAGCTATGGCTACACCTTC.

The V call is TRBV5-1, the J call TRBJ2-2; maybe TRBD1 (6 bases). V was clipped by 4 bases and J by 6 bases, with 16 bases between them. The V gene's germline CDR1 is SGHRS and CDR2 YFSETQ. The CDR3 has 15 amino acids. CDR3 sequence (DNA): TGCGCCAGCAGCAACAACAGGGTTGGAGCCGGGGAGCTGTTTTTT. It encodes CASSNNRVGAGELFF.

This clone was recorded only once. The chain links TRBV3-1 (or the pseudogene TRBV3-2) to TRBJ1-1, with 8 bases that match TRBD1. The CDR3 runs to 14 residues. The germline V gene has CDR1 LGHDT and CDR2 YNNKEL (reference sequence). V gave up 4 bases and J gave up 5 bases; unmatched junction bases: 6. The CDR3 DNA reads as TGTGCCAGCAGCCCTGGGACAGGAGTGACTGAAGCTTTCTTT. It is translated as CASSPGTGVTEAFF.

There are a few counts of this clone. The chain has TRBV2 and TRBJ2-3; 10 positions agree with TRBD2. The CDR3 covers 15 residues. V gave up 5 bases and J gave up 5 bases; unmatched junction bases: 7. Germline V gene lookup returns CDR1 SNHLY and CDR2 FYNNEI. Here the CDR3 DNA reads TGTGCCAGCAGTCCCCTGGCTAGCGGGGGAGATACGCAGTATTTT. Its protein is CASSPLASGGDTQYF.

The rearrangement links TRBV6-8 to TRBJ2-1, with a weak D call TRBD1 (5 bases). CDR3 size: 10 residues. Trimming cost V 11 bases and J 6 bases, with 8 bases left between them. CDR1 is MNHGY, CDR2 SAAAGT, per germline. CDR3 bases: TGTGCCCGACAGTCCAATGAGCAGTTCTTC. This gives the protein CARQSNEQFF.

Comments on this clone: A junction boundary mismatches the germline segment, possibly from a read error. The chain couples TRBV7-7 to TRBJ2-1; 8 bases are a match to TRBD2. The CDR3 spans 16 residues. CDR1 is SSHAT, CDR2 FNYEAQ, per germline (reference sequence). CDR3 in DNA: TGTGCTAGCAGCTTAGCCCCGGGGGGGGGATACAATGAGCAGTTCTTC. Protein sequence: CASSLAPGGGYNEQFF.

This chain links TRBV27 with TRBJ2-7; D ambiguous. Germline CDR1 and CDR2: MNHEY and SMNVEV (reference sequence). Between the trimmed V and J ends, which lost 3 bases and 0 bases, there was a span of 9 bases. The CDR3 sequence is 14 residues long. The CDR3 reads CASSFAHGSYEQYF. CDR3 sequence (DNA): TGTGCCAGCAGTTTTGCCCACGGCTCCTACGAGCAGTACTTC.

V is TRBV9 and J is TRBJ2-2, with 7 bases aligning to TRBD2. The germline V gene has CDR1 SGDLS and CDR2 YYNGEE. This CDR3 region has 15 residues. Trimming cost V 2 bases and J 4 bases; bases outside gene matches: 5. The CDR3 region is CASSVRWGGTGELFF. As DNA, the CDR3 is TGTGCCAGCAGCGTCCGGTGGGGGGGCACCGGGGAGCTGTTTTTT.

The V call is TRBV5-1, the J call TRBJ2-1, with D uncertain. Germline loops: CDR1 SGHRS, CDR2 YFSETQ. CDR3 length equals 16 residues. Between the trimmed V and J ends, which lost 1 base and 0 bases, there was a span of 11 bases. CDR3 residues: CASSLRLPSSYNEQFF. The CDR3 DNA reads TGCGCCAGCAGCTTGCGACTCCCCAGCTCCTACAATGAGCAGTTCTTC. The whole variable domain, remainder taken from reference TRBV5-1 and TRBJ2-1, is KAGVTQTPRYLIKTRGQQVTLSCSPISGHRSVSWYQQTPGQGLQFLFEYFSETQRNKGNFPGRFSGRQFSNSRSEMNVSTLELGDSALYLCASSLRLPSSYNEQFFGPGTRLTVL.

This chain links TRBV10-3 with TRBJ2-7, with 10 nucleotides matching TRBD2. V was clipped by 4 bases and J by 2 bases; unmatched bases: 5. The CDR3 contains 15 residues. Per germline, CDR1 ENHRY and CDR2 SYGVKD. CDR3 protein: CAISAGLAQTYEQYF. CDR3 DNA sequence: TGTGCCATCAGTGCGGGACTAGCGCAGACCTACGAGCAGTACTTC.

This chain links TRBV24-1 with TRBJ2-1; 9 nucleotides match TRBD1. The CDR3 extends over 16 amino acids. The V segment lost 2 bases and the J segment 6 bases; nucleotides outside the gene matches: 7. Germline CDR1 reads KGHDR; CDR2 reads SFDVKD. CDR3 DNA: TGTGCCACCAGTGATTATCAGGGACAGGGTGTCAATGAGCAGTTCTTC. Residues: CATSDYQGQGVNEQFF.

The chain couples TRBV28 to TRBJ1-1, with D possibly being TRBD1 (6 bases). The V end was cut by 3 bases, the J end by 4 bases, with 18 bases between. The CDR3 totals 16 residues. Germline CDR1 MDHEN, CDR2 SYDVKM. The CDR3 here is CASSFLIGGAGTEAFF. The CDR3 coding sequence is TGTGCCAGCAGTTTTCTCATTGGGGGGGCGGGCACTGAAGCTTTCTTT.

This sequence joins TRBV7-9 and TRBJ2-7; D unclear. The CDR3 sequence is 11 residues long. Germline V gene data show CDR1 as SEHNR and CDR2 as FQNEAQ (reference sequence). The V and J ends lost 3 bases and 4 bases respectively, with 4 bases between them. The CDR3 nucleotides are TGTGCCAGCAGCTTCCAATACGAGCAGTACTTC. Amino acid sequence: CASSFQYEQYF.

The rearrangement joins TRBV5-1 to TRBJ1-5; D might be TRBD1 (5 bases). The CDR3 sequence is 15 residues long. Trimming stripped 2 bases from V and 5 bases from J, with 14 bases between. Per germline, CDR1 SGHRS and CDR2 YFSETQ. In DNA, the CDR3 is TGCGCCAGCAGCTTAGCAGGGAATTTCGATCAGCCCCAGCATTTT. It codes for CASSLAGNFDQPQHF.

The chain employs TRBV9 and TRBJ2-1; 12 bases map to TRBD2. The CDR3 is 15 amino acids. The V gene's germline CDR1 is SGDLS and CDR2 YYNGEE. V was clipped by 0 bases and J by 7 bases; unmatched bases: 2. The CDR3 reads CASSVGTSGINEQFF. The CDR3 region has the DNA TGTGCCAGCAGCGTAGGGACTAGCGGGATTAATGAGCAGTTCTTC.

This chain joins TRBV7-2 and TRBJ2-5; tentatively, D is TRBD1 (5 bases). Trimming took 5 bases from V and 4 from J, leaving 17 bases between them. Germline assignment: CDR1 SGHTA and CDR2 FQGNSA. The CDR3 length is 15 residues. The CDR3 region is CASSPDPIRGETQYF. As DNA, the CDR3 is TGTGCCAGCAGCCCGGACCCGATTAGGGGAGAGACCCAGTACTTC.

Worth noting for this clone: The junction does not match germline at one end; this may be a read error. V is TRBV5-4 and J is TRBJ2-7; D possibly corresponds to TRBD2 (6 bases). CDR1 and CDR2 from the germline V gene are SGHNT and YYREEE (reference sequence). The CDR3 consists of 15 residues. CDR3 residues: CASSFSSGPSDEQYF. The CDR3 nucleotides read TGTGCCAGCAGCTTCTCCAGCGGGCCCTCCGACGAGCAGTACTTC.